This T cell receptor (beta chain) was documented in a study of early T cells in non-severe SARS-CoV-2 infection. Study-wide context: Whole-blood bulk RNA, unsorted, was sequenced, and chains were unpaired. Whole-study findings and limits: Missing private and CD4 specificities, VDJdb matching favored anti-spike CD8 responses.

Each single cDNA molecule received a unique molecular identifier. TCRdb re-called the 5' RACE reads through MiXCR, storing one row per CDR3 protein. The repertoire holds 45,000 to 75,000 distinct CDR3 sequences, with approximately 12% as singletons. The CDR3 sequence is 14 residues long. V lost 2 bases to trimming and J lost 2 bases, with 8 bases between them. This clonotype occurred a few times. The antigen is unknown. The receptor comes from an adult who was a healthcare worker with PCR-confirmed SARS-CoV-2 infection or an uninfected control (not recorded which). This chain links TRBV12-3 or TRBV12-4 with TRBJ2-3, with TRBD2 as a possible D gene (6 bases). Sequencing used whole blood. The CDR3 sequence: CASSLSGDTDTQYF. The CDR3 DNA is TGTGCCAGCAGTTTATCGGGGGACACAGATACGCAGTATTTT.